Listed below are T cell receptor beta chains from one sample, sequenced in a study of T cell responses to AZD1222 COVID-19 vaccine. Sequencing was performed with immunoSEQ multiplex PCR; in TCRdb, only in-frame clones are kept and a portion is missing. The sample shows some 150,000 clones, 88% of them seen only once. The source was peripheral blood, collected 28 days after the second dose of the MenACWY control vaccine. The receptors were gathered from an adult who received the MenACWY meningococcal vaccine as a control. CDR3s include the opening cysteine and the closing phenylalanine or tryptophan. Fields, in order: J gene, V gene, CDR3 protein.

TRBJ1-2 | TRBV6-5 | CASSPRPPGYTF
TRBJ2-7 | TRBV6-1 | CASSESGTSGSYEQYF
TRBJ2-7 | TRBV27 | CASSPLTEARDEQYF
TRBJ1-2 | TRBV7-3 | CASSSVPGGYYGYTF
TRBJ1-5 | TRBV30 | CAWAGQGGKPQHF
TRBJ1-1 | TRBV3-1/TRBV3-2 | CASSQIRGTEAFF
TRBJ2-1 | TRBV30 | CAWSRTHNEQFF
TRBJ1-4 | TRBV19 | CASSSAASTNEKLFF
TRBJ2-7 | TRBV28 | CASSRHYEQYF
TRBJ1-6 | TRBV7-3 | CASSPDRELGPLHF
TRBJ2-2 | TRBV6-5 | CASMAQGPGELFF
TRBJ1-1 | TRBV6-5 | CASSYIKAGRGPEAFF
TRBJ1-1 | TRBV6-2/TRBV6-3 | CASSLPNLDREEFF
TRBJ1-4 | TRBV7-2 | CASSFRGFLGKLFF
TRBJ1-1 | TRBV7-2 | CASSSYSTGAEAFF
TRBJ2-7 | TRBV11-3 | CASSYFRDSGGYEQYF
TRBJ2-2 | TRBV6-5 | CAVRGLGTGELFF
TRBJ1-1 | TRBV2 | CASRRDRANTEAFF
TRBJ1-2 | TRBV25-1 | CASTKQGVYYGYTF
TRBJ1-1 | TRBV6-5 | CASSSFRETEAFF
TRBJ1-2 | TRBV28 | CASRKAAANYGYTF
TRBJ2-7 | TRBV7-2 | CASSSPGGLSYEQYF
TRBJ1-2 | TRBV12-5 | CASGGVTGYTF
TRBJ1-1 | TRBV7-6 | CASSLDPGYTEAFF
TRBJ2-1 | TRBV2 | CASSYTDGNEQFF
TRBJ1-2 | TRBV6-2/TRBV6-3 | CASSRRHGTFYGYTF
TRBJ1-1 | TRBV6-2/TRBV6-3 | CASSFTGGMTNTEAFF
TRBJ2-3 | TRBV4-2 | CASSLSSPGSTDTQYF
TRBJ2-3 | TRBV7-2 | CASSLNGGSGDTQYF
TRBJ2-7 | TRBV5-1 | CASSLVPGLAGEQYF
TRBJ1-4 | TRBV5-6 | CASSPGQLDEKLFF
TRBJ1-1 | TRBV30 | CAWSAPDRLNTEAFF
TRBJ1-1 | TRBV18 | CASSPTLKQQGNTEAFF
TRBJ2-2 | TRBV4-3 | CASSQGPGTGELFF
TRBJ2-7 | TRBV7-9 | CASTARGLVAYEQYF
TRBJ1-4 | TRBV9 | CASSVQGQNEKLFF
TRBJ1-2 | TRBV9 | CASSVARNYGYTF
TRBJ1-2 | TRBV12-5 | CASGPTGQLVRGYTF
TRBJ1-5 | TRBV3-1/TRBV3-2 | CASSIGFGKSNQPQHF
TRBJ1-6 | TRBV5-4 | CASSSRDRGLPTLHF
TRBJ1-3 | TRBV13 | CASSRRDSGNTIYF
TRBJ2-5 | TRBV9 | CASSSWPDRGGQETQYF
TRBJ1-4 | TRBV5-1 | CASSTQGAGEKLFF
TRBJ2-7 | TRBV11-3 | CASSLSRGLSYEQYF
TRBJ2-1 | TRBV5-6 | CASSDELTPGTSGNSEQFF
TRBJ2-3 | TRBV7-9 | CASSLKGSRDPFGTDTQYF
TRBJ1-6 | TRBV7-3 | CASSYRAGENSPLHF
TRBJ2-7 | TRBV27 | CASSDRDSSYEQYF
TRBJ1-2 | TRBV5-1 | CASSLVQGQDGYTF